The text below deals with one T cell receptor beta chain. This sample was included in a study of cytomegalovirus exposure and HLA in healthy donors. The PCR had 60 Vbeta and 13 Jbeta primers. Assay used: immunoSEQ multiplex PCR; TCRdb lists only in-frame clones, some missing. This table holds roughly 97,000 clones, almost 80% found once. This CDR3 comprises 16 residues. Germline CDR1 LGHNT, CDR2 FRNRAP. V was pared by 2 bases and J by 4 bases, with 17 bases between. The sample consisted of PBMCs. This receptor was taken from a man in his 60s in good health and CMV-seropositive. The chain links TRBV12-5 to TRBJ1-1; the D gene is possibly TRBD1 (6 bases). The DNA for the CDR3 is TGTGCTAGTGGTTTGACCGAGGGGGTAAGGAGCACTGAAGCTTTCTTT. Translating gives CASGLTEGVRSTEAFF.